This TCR beta chain was documented in a study of cytomegalovirus exposure and HLA in healthy donors. Findings and caveats of the study: The authors later linked a missense DCLRE1C variant to TCR beta V- and J-gene trimming. Reportedly, cytomegalovirus status was diagnosed with high sensitivity and specificity. Roughly uniform depth of sequencing across donors was assumed in presence/absence analyses.

A multiplex PCR was run with 60 Vbeta primers and 13 Jbeta primers. The protocol was immunoSEQ multiplex PCR, while the TCRdb copy is restricted to in-frame clones and leaves out a portion. Of about 120,000 clones listed, about 80% are singletons. V dropped 5 bases and J dropped 5; count of bases not matched to a gene: 12. The CDR3 length is 17 residues. Germline CDR1 is SGHVS and CDR2 is FQNEAQ. Notes on this clone: The antigen is not known.

V gene TRBV7-8 combines with J gene TRBJ2-5, with 12 bases aligning to TRBD1. The source is a female donor in good health and CMV-seropositive. The sequencing input was PBMCs. This CDR3 reads CASSLRDRGRLGETQYF. CDR3 nucleotides: TGTGCCAGCAGCCTCCGGGACAGGGGGCGCCTGGGGGAGACCCAGTACTTC. Filled out from reference TRBV7-8 and TRBJ2-5, the complete variable domain reads GAGVSQSPRYKVAKRGQDVALRCDPISGHVSLFWYQQALGQGPEFLTYFQNEAQLDKSGLPSDRFFAERPEGSVSTLKIQRTQQEDSAVYLCASSLRDRGRLGETQYFGPGTRLLVL.